The rows below give T cell receptor beta chains drawn from one sample of a study of glioma-infiltrating T cells after dendritic cell vaccination. This table comes from immunoSEQ multiplex PCR, and its TCRdb copy is limited to in-frame clones, with some not included. The data contain approximately 100,000 clones, about 80% of them singletons. The specimen comprised blood, sampled before dendritic cell vaccination. These TCRs come from a human donor with glioblastoma. Each CDR3 is given without its conserved first and last residue.

TRBV4-1,TRBJ2-1,ASSQHYRSSYNEQF
TRBV29-1,TRBJ1-1,SVARGGTEAF
TRBV11-2,TRBJ2-7,ASSLTSGIYEQY
TRBV28,TRBJ1-5,ASRPPGGIQPQH
TRBV6-5,TRBJ1-2,ASSQGHQLYGYT
TRBV10-2,TRBJ2-7,ASREVTSGIYEQY
TRBV5-1,TRBJ2-3,ASTRAGAVDTDTQY
TRBV19,TRBJ1-2,ASSIQDSNYGYT
TRBV6-5,TRBJ2-7,ASSYSGAGGSEQY
TRBV27,TRBJ2-3,ASATTRTGGSAQY
TRBV11-2,TRBJ1-2,ASSPDSKHGYT
TRBV2,TRBJ2-7,ASSGGAGREQY
TRBV6-1,TRBJ1-1,ASSVKYMNTEAF
TRBV10-3,TRBJ2-1,AIRGTGNEQF
TRBV5-1,TRBJ1-3,ASSLAFLGENTIY
TRBV9,TRBJ1-1,ASSVSEQGFSEAF
TRBV18,TRBJ1-1,ASSPQGAGGTEAF
TRBV4-2,TRBJ1-2,ASSQDEVGAAYGYT
TRBV11-3,TRBJ2-2,ASSLDFTGELF
TRBV9,TRBJ1-2,ASSTLWRDGYT
TRBV11-2,TRBJ1-2,ASSLDSGGYGYT
TRBV6-5,TRBJ2-7,ASRLGLVYEQY
TRBV6-1,TRBJ2-3,ASSAEATYRDTQY
TRBV28,TRBJ2-4,ASSLDLGIGGQDIQY
TRBV30,TRBJ1-2,AWRAGGQGRGGYT
TRBV27,TRBJ2-5,ASSPLGLAEQETQY
TRBV9,TRBJ2-5,ASSVGLAGGVAETQY
TRBV19,TRBJ2-7,ASSKGHSRLAGLSYEQY
TRBV15,TRBJ2-1,ATSRDRGNEQF
TRBV18,TRBJ1-1,ASSPRMNTEAF
TRBV5-1,TRBJ2-1,ASSPTGGPWDEQF
TRBV2,TRBJ2-5,ASRGDFPMYQETQY
TRBV30,TRBJ2-1,AWSVGASYNEQF
TRBV6-5,TRBJ1-2,ASSYSTGTYGYT
TRBV27,TRBJ2-7,ASSSRQGIDYEQY
TRBV7-2,TRBJ1-2,ASSPGGDYGYT
TRBV2,TRBJ2-2,ASSDKPTNMGELF
TRBV7-9,TRBJ2-1,ASSRIADYYNEQF
TRBV10-2,TRBJ2-3,ASSDQLQGTDTQY
TRBV30,TRBJ1-1,AWSHKDRGNTEAF
TRBV28,TRBJ1-5,ASSLGDRAGFQPQH
TRBV18,TRBJ2-5,ASSPGQPQETQY
TRBV28,TRBJ2-1,ASSLPTSDPLLGSLF
TRBV11-2,TRBJ2-3,ASSVSRGGDTQY
TRBV11-2,TRBJ2-2,ASSPVTSGFTGELF
TRBV4-1,TRBJ1-4,ASSQLIRGRIYEKLF
TRBV5-1,TRBJ1-1,ASSLARVYTEAF
TRBV18,TRBJ1-5,ASSLGQVDQPQH
TRBV2,TRBJ2-1,ASSGGRTYNEQF
TRBV29-1,TRBJ2-5,SVTRTGEGETQY
TRBV27,TRBJ2-3,ASSQRGTGQSSTDTQY